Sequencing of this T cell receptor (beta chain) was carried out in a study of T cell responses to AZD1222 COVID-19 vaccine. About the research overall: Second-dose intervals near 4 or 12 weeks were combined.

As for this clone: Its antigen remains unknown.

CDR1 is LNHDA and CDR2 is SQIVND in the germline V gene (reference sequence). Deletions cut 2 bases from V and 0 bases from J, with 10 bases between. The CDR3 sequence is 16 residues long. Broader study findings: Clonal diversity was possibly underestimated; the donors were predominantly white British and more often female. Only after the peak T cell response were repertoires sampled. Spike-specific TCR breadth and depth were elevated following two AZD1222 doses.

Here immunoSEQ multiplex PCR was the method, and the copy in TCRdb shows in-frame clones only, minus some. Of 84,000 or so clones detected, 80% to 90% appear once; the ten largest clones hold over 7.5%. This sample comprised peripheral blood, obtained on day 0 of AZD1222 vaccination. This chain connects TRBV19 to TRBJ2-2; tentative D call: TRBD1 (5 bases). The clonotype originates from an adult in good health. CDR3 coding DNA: TGTGCCAGTAGTATAAGTGGCAGGGCGAACACCGGGGAGCTGTTTTTT. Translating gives CASSISGRANTGELFF. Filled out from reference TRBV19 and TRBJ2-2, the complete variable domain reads DGGITQSPKYLFRKEGQNVTLSCEQNLNHDAMYWYRQDPGQGLRLIYYSQIVNDFQKGDIAEGYSVSREKKESFPLTVTSAQKNPTAFYLCASSISGRANTGELFFGEGSRLTVL.